The 19 T cell receptor beta chains listed next were all sequenced from one sample in a study of T cells in Graves' hyperthyroidism and ophthalmopathy. Amplification of TCR beta CDR3 regions was performed using RNA transcripts as template. First-round RT-PCR of the TCR CDR3 relied on the HTBI primer set. MiXCR, run by TCRdb on the multiplex PCR reads, gives a single entry per CDR3 protein. The repertoire has around 300,000 distinct CDR3 sequences, approximately 14% of them found once; the top ten carry roughly 24%. Sequences were obtained from blood. These receptors were obtained from a woman in her twenties or thirties with Graves' hyperthyroidism.

This clonotype was detected a few times. The V call is TRBV20-1, the J call TRBJ1-4; tentative D call: TRBD1 (5 bases). The CDR3 extends over 13 amino acids. The germline V gene has CDR1 DFQATT and CDR2 SNEGSKA (reference sequence). Trimming cost V 2 bases and J 8 bases, with 12 bases left between them. The CDR3 protein is CSARRGGAEKLFF. In DNA, the CDR3 is TGCAGTGCTAGAAGGGGAGGGGCCGAAAAACTGTTTTTT.

In this sample, this clonotype turned up many times. The J gene is TRBJ2-7, the V gene TRBV13, with TRBD2 identical over 10 bases. The CDR3 totals 16 residues. The V gene's germline CDR1 is PRHDT and CDR2 FYEKMQ (reference sequence). J lost 2 bases, V lost 6 bases, and 10 bases had no gene match. The CDR3 DNA is TGTGCCAGCAGACCAATCGGGACTAGCGCTACCTACGAGCAGTACTTC. Protein sequence: CASRPIGTSATYEQYF. Based on the CDR3 plus reference TRBV13 and TRBJ2-7, the full variable domain is AAGVIQSPRHLIKEKRETATLKCYPIPRHDTVYWYQQGPGQDPQFLISFYEKMQSDKGSIPDRFSAQQFSDYHSELNMSSLELGDSALYFCASRPIGTSATYEQYFGPGTRLTVT.

The chain couples TRBV2 to TRBJ1-5, with D possibly TRBD1 on 6 matching bases. From germline, CDR1 is SNHLY and CDR2 FYNNEI. Trimming left V 9 bases short and J 7 bases short, with 22 bases between. The CDR3 is 15 amino acids. In DNA, the CDR3 is TGTGCCAGGGGGGGAACCCCCGGGGGCGGCCAGCCCCAGCATTTT. Translated: CARGGTPGGGQPQHF.

At least ten counts were recorded for this clonotype. This rearrangement joins TRBV28 to TRBJ2-3; tentative D call: TRBD2 (5 bases). Germline V gives CDR1 MDHEN, CDR2 SYDVKM. V gave up 7 bases and J gave up 6 bases, with 17 bases separating them. The CDR3 extends over 14 amino acids. The CDR3, as DNA: TGTGCCAGCATCCTTAACCCCGGGATCGATACGCAGTATTTT. This translates into CASILNPGIDTQYF.

The V gene is TRBV9, the J gene TRBJ2-3; no reliable D call. This CDR3 comprises 14 residues. V lost 0 bases and J 4 bases, leaving 9 bases between the germline ends. Germline V CDR1 and CDR2: SGDLS, YYNGEE. The CDR3 region is CASSVGFWADTQYF. The CDR3 DNA reads TGTGCCAGCAGCGTAGGGTTTTGGGCAGATACGCAGTATTTT.

This clonotype was seen repeatedly, ten times or more. This chain uses TRBV28 with TRBJ1-1; no clear D. Per the germline V gene, CDR1 is MDHEN and CDR2 is SYDVKM. V was trimmed by 4 bases and J by 1 base, leaving 7 bases between them. CDR3 length: 13 residues. The CDR3 is CASSSPPNTEAFF. The CDR3 nucleotides read TGTGCCAGCAGTTCCCCTCCGAACACTGAAGCTTTCTTT.

V and J are TRBV4-3 and TRBJ2-7, with D perhaps TRBD2 (5 bases). Germline values: CDR1 LGHNA, CDR2 YSLEER. V lost 0 bases to trimming and J lost 0 bases, with 9 bases between them. The CDR3 is 15 amino acids. Here the CDR3 DNA reads TGCGCCAGCAGCCAAGATTATGGGAGCTCCTACGAGCAGTACTTC. It specifies CASSQDYGSSYEQYF.

The rearrangement uses TRBV29-1 and TRBJ2-6; 10 bases are shared with TRBD1. This CDR3 region has 17 residues. The V and J ends lost 4 bases and 4 bases, in that order; junction bases with no gene match: 10. The germline gives CDR1 SQVTM, CDR2 ANQGSEA. The CDR3 loop is CSVVSGQGLSGANVLTF. The CDR3 nucleotides read TGCAGCGTTGTATCGGGACAGGGGTTGTCCGGGGCCAACGTCCTGACTTTC. Filled out from reference TRBV29-1 and TRBJ2-6, the complete variable domain reads SAVISQKPSRDICQRGTSLTIQCQVDSQVTMMFWYRQQPGQSLTLIATANQGSEATYESGFVIDKFPISRPNLTFSTLTVSNMSPEDSSIYLCSVVSGQGLSGANVLTFGAGSRLTVL.

This clonotype was recorded many times. The chain employs TRBV2 and TRBJ2-5; possible D gene TRBD2, 7 bases. This CDR3 has 12 amino acids. Trimming shortened V by 3 bases and J by 7 bases, and 9 bases separated the two germline ends. Germline values: CDR1 SNHLY, CDR2 FYNNEI. The CDR3 DNA sequence: TGTGCCAGCAGTGAGGGAGGGGGGACCCAGTACTTC. This gives the protein CASSEGGGTQYF.

Worth noting for this clonotype: A much larger clone lies a single base off, so this may be a read error. Because the CDR3 is missing its conserved closing phenylalanine or tryptophan, this is likely a read error. This sequence joins TRBV28 and TRBJ2-3; D ambiguous. The CDR3 consists of 12 residues. Trimming stripped 6 bases from V and 6 bases from J, with 10 bases between. Germline CDR1 MDHEN, CDR2 SYDVKM. The CDR3 DNA follows: TGTGCCAGCAGCTTCGAAGGCGATACGCAGTATTAT. Encoded protein: CASSFEGDTQYY.

This clonotype was counted between two and nine times. The chain uses TRBV19 and TRBJ2-7, with 10 bases aligning to TRBD1. The ends lost 7 bases at V and 2 bases at J; junction bases unmatched: 5. This CDR3 is built from 14 residues. Germline V lookup: CDR1 LNHDA, CDR2 SQIVND (reference sequence). CDR3 sequence (DNA): TGTGCCAGTACTACCGGACAGGGGGCCTACGAGCAGTACTTC. It encodes CASTTGQGAYEQYF.

This clonotype occurred many times. This rearrangement joins TRBV28 to TRBJ2-1; 7 positions match TRBD2. The V gene's germline CDR1 is MDHEN and CDR2 SYDVKM. This CDR3 comprises 14 residues. The J segment lost 6 bases and the V segment lost 8 bases, leaving 10 bases of the junction unmatched. CDR3 in amino acids: CASGGGETGNEQFF. The CDR3 nucleotides are TGTGCCAGCGGGGGGGGGGAGACGGGCAATGAGCAGTTCTTC. The complete variable domain, with remaining parts taken from reference TRBV28 and TRBJ2-1, reads DVKVTQSSRYLVKRTGEKVFLECVQDMDHENMFWYRQDPGLGLRLIYFSYDVKMKEKGDIPEGYSVSREKKERFSLILESASTNQTSMYLCASGGGETGNEQFFGPGTRLTVL.

This clonotype was picked up many times. One end of the junction varies from germline; a read error may be responsible. The chain uses TRBV7-7 and TRBJ2-7; no firm D call. The CDR3 spans 13 residues. From germline, CDR1 is SSHAT and CDR2 FNYEAQ (reference sequence). The chain's CDR3 is CASSPGPSYEQYF. For the CDR3, the DNA is TGTGCTAGCAGCCCTGGGCCTAGCTACGAGCAGTACTTC.

Of note for this clonotype: A read error may explain this, as a much larger clone is one base away. The V gene is TRBV20-1, the J gene TRBJ2-3; 12 bases match TRBD2. This CDR3 is built from 15 residues. Per the germline V gene, CDR1 is DFQATT and CDR2 is SNEGSKA (reference sequence). CDR3 protein: CSATQTSGSTDTQDF. The CDR3 region has the DNA TGCAGTGCTACCCAGACTAGCGGGAGCACAGATACGCAGGATTTT.

The table lists this clonotype with many counts. The rearrangement joins TRBV28 to TRBJ2-3; D perhaps matches TRBD2 (6 bases). Germline values: CDR1 MDHEN, CDR2 SYDVKM. This CDR3 region has 12 residues. V was clipped by 11 bases and J by 7 bases, with 16 bases between them. The CDR3 region is CAPPEGPHTQYF. The CDR3, as DNA: TGTGCCCCACCGGAGGGGCCTCATACGCAGTATTTT.

This clonotype was observed a handful of times. This chain uses TRBV4-2 with TRBJ1-6; 8 nucleotides align to TRBD1. Germline V gene sequence: CDR1 LGHNA, CDR2 YNFKEQ. Germline trimming cut 1 base from V and 9 bases from J; bases unmatched to any gene: 8. The CDR3 loop spans 16 amino acids. The CDR3 loop is CASSQGVGQGLSPLHF. The DNA of the CDR3 is TGTGCCAGCAGCCAAGGGGTAGGACAGGGTCTTTCACCCCTCCACTTT.

The chain uses TRBV20-1 and TRBJ1-6, with D uncertain. V was shortened by 1 base and J by 8 bases, with 18 bases between the two germline ends. The CDR3 has 16 amino acids. Germline loops: CDR1 DFQATT, CDR2 SNEGSKA (reference sequence). The CDR3 DNA sequence: TGCAGTGCTAGAGTCAAGGTTGAGGTACCCTATTCACCCCTCCACTTT. Translated, it gives CSARVKVEVPYSPLHF.

Regarding this clonotype: A read error may account for a junction end that differs from germline. The J gene is TRBJ1-1, the V gene TRBV19, with D possibly TRBD1 on 5 matching bases. Germline V gene data show CDR1 as LNHDA and CDR2 as SQIVND (reference sequence). This CDR3 is 14 amino acids long. CDR3 nucleotide sequence: TGTGCCAGTAGTATAGACAGGGTGAACACTGAGGCTTTCTTT. Amino acid sequence: CASSIDRVNTEAFF.

This clonotype showed up many times. V usage is TRBV28 and J usage is TRBJ2-7; 7 bases are a match to TRBD2. V shed 1 base, J shed 3 bases, and the junction held 12 bases outside the gene matches. The CDR3 extends over 17 amino acids. The germline V gene encodes CDR1 MDHEN and CDR2 SYDVKM. CDR3 sequence: CASSLFSGGGGSYEQYF. CDR3 DNA: TGTGCCAGCAGTTTATTTTCTGGGGGTGGCGGGAGCTACGAGCAGTACTTC. Using reference TRBV28 and TRBJ2-7 for the parts outside the CDR3, the full variable domain is DVKVTQSSRYLVKRTGEKVFLECVQDMDHENMFWYRQDPGLGLRLIYFSYDVKMKEKGDIPEGYSVSREKKERFSLILESASTNQTSMYLCASSLFSGGGGSYEQYFGPGTRLTVT.